These T cell receptor beta chains were read from a single sample in a study of T cell repertoires and HLA-DP antigens. These receptors have no identified antigens. Sequenced by immunoSEQ multiplex PCR; TCRdb stores in-frame clones only, minus some. The table lists some 89,000 clones, approximately 89% of them singletons. Sequenced sample: CD4+ T cells from PBMCs. These receptors originate from a man aged 50-59 years in good health and CMV-seronegative. Both conserved end residues are part of each CDR3. D genes are given only for firm matches. A row's size may be missing; if present it is once, few, many or a size class.

- TRBJ1-6 TRBV6-1 - CASRARGGADSPLHF TGTGCCAGCAGGGCCCGGGGGGGAGCCGATTCACCCCTCCACTTT
- TRBJ2-5 TRBV5-1 - CASSVGETQYF TGCGCCAGCAGCGTGGGGGAGACCCAGTACTTC
- TRBJ2-7 TRBV2 - CASGTGSYEQYF TGTGCCAGCGGGACTGGCTCCTACGAGCAGTACTTC
- TRBJ1-5 TRBV7-2 - CASSLEGQGRNQPQHF TGTGCCAGCAGCTTAGAAGGTCAGGGACGCAATCAGCCCCAGCATTTT
- TRBJ1-3 TRBV5-1 TRBD1 CASSSTGAPSGNTIYF TGCGCCAGCAGCTCAACAGGGGCGCCCTCTGGAAACACCATATATTTT
- TRBJ1-3 TRBV13 - CASSLGSGNTIYF TGTGCCAGCAGCTTAGGATCCGGAAACACCATATATTTT
- TRBJ2-6 TRBV5-4 - CASSFMFGANVLTF TGTGCCAGCAGCTTTATGTTCGGGGCCAACGTCCTGACTTTC
- TRBJ1-1 TRBV5-1 - CASSSEGYKNTEAFF TGCGCCAGCAGCTCGGAAGGCTACAAGAACACTGAAGCTTTCTTT
- TRBJ2-2 TRBV9 - CASSPRGRDTGELFF TGTGCCAGCAGCCCTCGGGGGAGAGACACCGGGGAGCTGTTTTTT
- TRBJ2-3 TRBV7-2 - CASSLDISSTDTQYF TGTGCCAGCAGCTTAGATATATCAAGCACAGATACGCAGTATTTT
- TRBJ2-3 TRBV7-8 TRBD1 CASSFAIGQGEDTQYF TGTGCCAGCAGCTTCGCCATAGGACAGGGGGAGGATACGCAGTATTTT
- TRBJ2-3 TRBV11-3 - CASSLGPPDTQYF TGTGCCAGCAGCTTAGGCCCCCCAGATACGCAGTATTTT
- TRBJ1-4 TRBV6-5 TRBD1 CASSKDRAGEKLFF TGTGCCAGCAGCAAGGACAGGGCGGGTGAAAAACTGTTTTTT
- TRBJ2-3 TRBV7-8 - CASSSLPGTPEGDTQYF TGTGCCAGCAGCTCCCTCCCCGGGACTCCCGAGGGGGATACGCAGTATTTT
- TRBJ1-5 TRBV4-1 - CASSQGPGGGQPQHF TGCGCCAGCAGCCAAGGGCCGGGTGGTGGTCAGCCCCAGCATTTT
once TRBJ2-3 TRBV7-6 - CASSLGVGDTQYF TGTGCCAGCAGCTTAGGGGTCGGAGATACGCAGTATTTT
- TRBJ1-3 TRBV4-2 - CASSPGGNTIYF TGTGCCAGCAGCCCCGGTGGAAACACCATATATTTT
- TRBJ2-5 TRBV19 TRBD2 CASSLGGLETQYF TGTGCCAGTAGCCTGGGGGGGTTAGAGACCCAGTACTTC
- TRBJ2-5 TRBV7-9 - CASLAGRTGPRETQYF TGTGCCAGTCTTGCTGGGAGGACGGGCCCCAGGGAGACCCAGTACTTC
- TRBJ2-2 TRBV7-7 TRBD1 CASSPGQGRTGELFF TGTGCTAGCAGCCCAGGACAGGGAAGGACCGGGGAGCTGTTTTTT
few TRBJ2-5 TRBV19 TRBD2 CASSIVGGVKTQYF TGTGCCAGTAGTATAGTGGGGGGGGTAAAGACCCAGTACTTC
few TRBJ2-5 TRBV5-1 - CASSLEETQYF TGCGCCAGCAGCTTGGAAGAGACCCAGTACTTC
- TRBJ2-2 TRBV30 TRBD1 CAWSNGQGFPGELFF TGTGCCTGGAGTAATGGACAGGGCTTTCCCGGGGAGCTGTTTTTT
- TRBJ1-4 TRBV21-1 - CASSKGGPSNKKLFF TGTGCCAGCAGCAAAGGTGGCCCTTCCAACAAAAAACTGTTTTTT
- TRBJ2-1 TRBV5-3 TRBD2 CARSFLPLAGSDNEQFF TGTGCCAGAAGCTTCCTCCCGCTAGCGGGAAGCGACAATGAGCAGTTCTTC
- TRBJ2-5 TRBV7-3 - CASSPTFSETQYF TGTGCCAGCAGCCCGACATTTTCAGAGACCCAGTACTTC
- TRBJ2-7 TRBV27 - CASRDRPTYEQYF TGTGCCAGCAGAGACAGGCCTACCTACGAGCAGTACTTC
- TRBJ1-6 TRBV6-1 - CASSHSSSYNSPLHF TGTGCCAGCAGTCATTCAAGCTCCTATAATTCACCCCTCCACTTT
once TRBJ2-1 TRBV5-1 TRBD2 CASTVPGGLYNEQFF TGCGCCAGCACGGTCCCGGGAGGACTTTACAATGAGCAGTTCTTC
- TRBJ1-1 TRBV7-9 - CASSDNRVSGEAFF TGTGCCAGCAGCGACAACAGGGTATCGGGTGAAGCTTTCTTT
- TRBJ2-7 TRBV6-5 TRBD1 CASSSRDRAYEQYF TGTGCCAGCAGTTCACGGGACAGGGCCTACGAGCAGTACTTC
once TRBJ1-6 TRBV11-2 TRBD1 CASSLAGTGSSYNSPLHF TGTGCCAGCAGCTTAGCGGGGACAGGGAGCTCCTATAATTCACCCCTCCACTTT
- TRBJ2-5 TRBV5-5 TRBD2 CASSKGTSGEETQYF TGTGCCAGCAGCAAAGGGACTAGCGGGGAAGAGACCCAGTACTTC
- TRBJ2-3 TRBV19 TRBD1 CASSPGQGTGAHFTDTQYF TGTGCCAGTAGCCCGGGACAGGGGACGGGGGCCCACTTCACAGATACGCAGTATTTT
- TRBJ2-7 TRBV27 TRBD1 CASGTGGNEQYF TGTGCTTCCGGGACAGGGGGCAACGAGCAGTACTTC
- TRBJ1-2 TRBV9 TRBD1 CASSDGTGGDGYTF TGTGCCAGCAGCGATGGGACAGGGGGGGATGGCTACACCTTC
- TRBJ2-3 TRBV18 - CASSQTSITDTQYF TGTGCCAGCTCCCAGACAAGTATCACAGATACGCAGTATTTT
- TRBJ2-7 TRBV10-3 TRBD2 CAISSKEREKEQYF TGTGCCATCAGTTCCAAGGAGCGGGAGAAAGAGCAGTACTTC
- TRBJ2-5 TRBV7-9 - CASSLDLLGVAETQYF TGTGCCAGCAGCTTAGACCTGTTGGGGGTAGCAGAGACCCAGTACTTC
- TRBJ1-4 TRBV7-2 TRBD1 CASSRDRGGEKLFF TGTGCCAGCAGCCGGGACAGGGGAGGTGAAAAACTGTTTTTT
- TRBJ1-2 TRBV5-1 - CASSPGPRANYGYTF TGCGCCAGCAGCCCGGGGCCGAGAGCTAACTATGGCTACACCTTC